Detailed here is one T cell receptor beta chain. These data are taken from a study of blood T cell repertoires in COVID-19. Study as a whole: Samples taken during acute and convalescent COVID-19 were collected in the United States, Italy and Spain.

Germline CDR1 LNHNV, CDR2 YYDKDF (reference sequence). There are 13 residues in the CDR3. The V gene lost 5 bases and the J gene lost 5 bases, with 10 bases spanning the gap. Original analysis: Scientists estimated how many nucleated cells there were by amplifying reference gene primers. Measured with immunoSEQ multiplex PCR; TCRdb has only the in-frame clones, and not every one. V and J calls and clone size are given by that table; D and trimming were obtained from the DNA. The sample shows over 110,000 clones, roughly 80% of them seen only once. The chain is built from TRBV15 and TRBJ1-5; D is uncertain. Sequencing input: PBMCs or T cells enriched from blood (not recorded which). The TCR was taken from a man aged 35 to 55 with acute COVID-19. CDR3 in DNA: TGTGCCACCAGCCATACCGCGTATCAGCCCCAGCATTTT. Residues: CATSHTAYQPQHF.